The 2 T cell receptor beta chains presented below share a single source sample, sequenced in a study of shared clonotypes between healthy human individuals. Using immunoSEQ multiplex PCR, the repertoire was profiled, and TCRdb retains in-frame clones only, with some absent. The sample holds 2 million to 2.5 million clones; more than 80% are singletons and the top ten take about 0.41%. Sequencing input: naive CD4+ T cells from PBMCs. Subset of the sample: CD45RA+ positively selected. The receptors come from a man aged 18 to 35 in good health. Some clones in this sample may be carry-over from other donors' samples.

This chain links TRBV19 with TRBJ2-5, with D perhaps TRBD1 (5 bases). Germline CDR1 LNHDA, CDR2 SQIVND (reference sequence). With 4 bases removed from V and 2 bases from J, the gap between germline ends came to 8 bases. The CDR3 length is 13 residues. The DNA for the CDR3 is TGTGCCAGTAGTAGGCACAGGCAAGAGACCCAGTACTTC. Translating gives CASSRHRQETQYF.

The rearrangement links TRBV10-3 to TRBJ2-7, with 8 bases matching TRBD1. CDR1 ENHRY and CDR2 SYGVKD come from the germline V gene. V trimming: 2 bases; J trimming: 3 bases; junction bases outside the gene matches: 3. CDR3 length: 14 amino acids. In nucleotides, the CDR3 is TGTGCCATCAGTGAGGGAGACAGGGGCTACGAGCAGTACTTC. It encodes CAISEGDRGYEQYF.